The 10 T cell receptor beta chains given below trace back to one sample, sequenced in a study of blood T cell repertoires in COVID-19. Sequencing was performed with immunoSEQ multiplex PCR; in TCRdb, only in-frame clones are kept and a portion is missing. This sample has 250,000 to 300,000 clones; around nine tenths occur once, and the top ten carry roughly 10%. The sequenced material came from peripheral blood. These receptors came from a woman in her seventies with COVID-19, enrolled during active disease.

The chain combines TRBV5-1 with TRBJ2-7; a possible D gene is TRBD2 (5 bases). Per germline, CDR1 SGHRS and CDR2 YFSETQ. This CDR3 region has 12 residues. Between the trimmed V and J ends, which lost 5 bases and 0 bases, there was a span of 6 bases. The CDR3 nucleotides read TGCGCCAGCAGGGGGAGCTCCTACGAGCAGTACTTC. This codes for CASRGSSYEQYF.

CDR3 coding DNA: TGCGCCAGCAGTCGACCGGGACAGGGCCCCTACGAGCAGTACTTC. Its translation: CASSRPGQGPYEQYF. This rearrangement joins TRBV23-1 to TRBJ2-7; 9 bases are a match to TRBD1. TRBV23-1 is reported as an ORF; its role is uncertain. J gave up 2 bases and V 4 bases, and 6 bases lay outside the gene matches. The CDR3 runs to 15 residues.

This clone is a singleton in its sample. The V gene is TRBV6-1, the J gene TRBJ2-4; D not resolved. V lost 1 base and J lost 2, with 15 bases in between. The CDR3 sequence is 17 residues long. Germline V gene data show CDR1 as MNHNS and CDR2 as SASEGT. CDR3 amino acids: CASSEDAFQDPKNIQYF. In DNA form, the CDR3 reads TGTGCCAGCAGTGAAGATGCTTTCCAGGATCCCAAAAACATTCAGTACTTC.

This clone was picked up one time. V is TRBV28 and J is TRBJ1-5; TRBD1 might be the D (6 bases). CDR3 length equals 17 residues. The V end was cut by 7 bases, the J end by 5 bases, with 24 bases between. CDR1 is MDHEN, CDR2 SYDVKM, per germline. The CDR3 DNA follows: TGTGCCAGCAAACTTCCGGGGGGGGCACGGTTGCATCAGCCCCAGCATTTT. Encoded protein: CASKLPGGARLHQPQHF.

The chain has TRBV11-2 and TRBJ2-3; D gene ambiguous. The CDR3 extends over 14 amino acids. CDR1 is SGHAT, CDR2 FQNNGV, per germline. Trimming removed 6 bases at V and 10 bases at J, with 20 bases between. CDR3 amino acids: CASRPIGLQKAQYF. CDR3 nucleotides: TGTGCCAGCAGACCAATTGGGCTCCAGAAAGCGCAGTATTTT.

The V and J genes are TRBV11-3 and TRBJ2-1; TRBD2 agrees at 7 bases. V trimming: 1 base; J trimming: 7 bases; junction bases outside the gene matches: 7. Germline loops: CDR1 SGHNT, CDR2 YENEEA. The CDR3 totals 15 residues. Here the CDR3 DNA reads TGTGCCAGCAGCTTAGTTCTGGGGGGGGTAAATGAGCAGTTCTTC. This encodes CASSLVLGGVNEQFF.

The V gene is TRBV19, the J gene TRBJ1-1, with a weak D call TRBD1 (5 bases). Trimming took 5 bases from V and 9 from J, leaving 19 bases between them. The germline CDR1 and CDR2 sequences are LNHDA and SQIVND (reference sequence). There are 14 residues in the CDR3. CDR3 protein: CASSLGSGLQKAFF. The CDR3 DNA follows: TGTGCCAGTAGTCTAGGGTCGGGACTGCAAAAAGCTTTCTTT. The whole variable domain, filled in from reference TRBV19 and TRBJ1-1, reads DGGITQSPKYLFRKEGQNVTLSCEQNLNHDAMYWYRQDPGQGLRLIYYSQIVNDFQKGDIAEGYSVSREKKESFPLTVTSAQKNPTAFYLCASSLGSGLQKAFFGQGTRLTVV.

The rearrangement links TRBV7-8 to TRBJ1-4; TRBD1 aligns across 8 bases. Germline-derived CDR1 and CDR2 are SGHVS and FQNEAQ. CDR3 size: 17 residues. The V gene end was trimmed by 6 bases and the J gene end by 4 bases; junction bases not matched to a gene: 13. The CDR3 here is CASSSYVRGQVNEKLFF. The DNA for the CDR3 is TGTGCCAGCAGTTCTTATGTCAGGGGGCAAGTTAATGAAAAACTGTTTTTT.

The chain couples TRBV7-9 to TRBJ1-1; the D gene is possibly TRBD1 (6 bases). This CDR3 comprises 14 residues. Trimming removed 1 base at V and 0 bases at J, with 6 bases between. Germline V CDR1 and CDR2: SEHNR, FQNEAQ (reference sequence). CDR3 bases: TGTGCCAGCAGCTTAGGGACAGTGAACACTGAAGCTTTCTTT. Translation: CASSLGTVNTEAFF.

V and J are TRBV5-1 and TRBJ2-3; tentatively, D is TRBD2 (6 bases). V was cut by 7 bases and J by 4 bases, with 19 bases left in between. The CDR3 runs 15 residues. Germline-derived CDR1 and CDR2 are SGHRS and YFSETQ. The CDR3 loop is CASGIELARSDTQYF. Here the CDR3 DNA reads TGCGCCAGCGGAATCGAACTAGCCCGATCAGATACGCAGTATTTT.